Reported below is one TCR beta chain. No antigen is known for it. The sample originates from a study of Graves' ophthalmopathy and Graves' hyperthyroidism. Investigators amplified TCR beta CDR3 regions from RNA transcripts. First-round RT-PCR used HTBI primers; second-round multiplex PCR followed. TCRdb re-called the multiplex PCR reads with MiXCR, one entry per CDR3 protein. This table holds around 400,000 distinct CDR3 sequences, about 17% found once. Study results and caveats: Clonotypes were expanded in thyroid at above 0.001 frequency, and most also appeared in blood.

The CDR3 is 11 residues long. Trimming cost V 5 bases and J 9 bases, with 11 bases left between them. Germline assignment: CDR1 SGHVS and CDR2 FQNEAQ. Additional autoimmune diseases, uncontrolled infections, pregnancy or lactation disqualified patients. As diagnostic evidence, clinical symptoms, serum thyroxine, TRAb, thyroid ultrasound and orbital computed tomography were relied upon. The PBMCs were taken from over 9.5 ml of fresh peripheral blood. The clonotype originates from a woman aged 18-35 years with Graves' ophthalmopathy. The sequenced sample was peripheral blood. V usage is TRBV7-8 and J usage is TRBJ2-7; D gene ambiguous. CDR3 nucleotides: TGTGCCAGCAGCGGGGATGTGCGGCAGTACTTC. This encodes CASSGDVRQYF.